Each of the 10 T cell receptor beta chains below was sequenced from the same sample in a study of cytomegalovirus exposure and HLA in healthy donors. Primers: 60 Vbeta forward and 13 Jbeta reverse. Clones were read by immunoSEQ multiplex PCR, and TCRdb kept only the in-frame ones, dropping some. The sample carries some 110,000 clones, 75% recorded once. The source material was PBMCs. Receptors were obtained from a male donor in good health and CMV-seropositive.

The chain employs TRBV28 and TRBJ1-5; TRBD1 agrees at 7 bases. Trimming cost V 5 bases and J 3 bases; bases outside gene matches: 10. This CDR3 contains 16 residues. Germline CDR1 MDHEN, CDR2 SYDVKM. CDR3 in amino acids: CASSPTGASFNQPQHF. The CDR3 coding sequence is TGTGCCAGCAGTCCCACAGGGGCGAGCTTCAATCAGCCCCAGCATTTT.

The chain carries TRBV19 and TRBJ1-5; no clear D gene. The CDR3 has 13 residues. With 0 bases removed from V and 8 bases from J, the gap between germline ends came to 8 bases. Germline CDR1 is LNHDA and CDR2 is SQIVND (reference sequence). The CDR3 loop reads CASSIDGEKPQHF. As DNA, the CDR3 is TGTGCCAGTAGTATAGACGGGGAGAAGCCCCAGCATTTT.

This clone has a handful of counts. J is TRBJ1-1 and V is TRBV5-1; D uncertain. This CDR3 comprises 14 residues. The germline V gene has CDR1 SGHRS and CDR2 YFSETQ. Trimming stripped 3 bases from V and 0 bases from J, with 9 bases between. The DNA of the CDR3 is TGCGCCAGCAGCTCTGGAGAACTGAACACTGAAGCTTTCTTT. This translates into CASSSGELNTEAFF.

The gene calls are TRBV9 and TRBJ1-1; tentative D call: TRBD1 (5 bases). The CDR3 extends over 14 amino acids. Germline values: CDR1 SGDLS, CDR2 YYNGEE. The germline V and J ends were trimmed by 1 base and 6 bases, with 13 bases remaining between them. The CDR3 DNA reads TGTGCCAGCAGCGTACGTGACAGAGTGTCTGAAGCTTTCTTT. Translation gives CASSVRDRVSEAFF. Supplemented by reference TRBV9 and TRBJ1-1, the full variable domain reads DSGVTQTPKHLITATGQRVTLRCSPRSGDLSVYWYQQSLDQGLQFLIQYYNGEERAKGNILERFSAQQFPDLHSELNLSSLELGDSALYFCASSVRDRVSEAFFGQGTRLTVV.

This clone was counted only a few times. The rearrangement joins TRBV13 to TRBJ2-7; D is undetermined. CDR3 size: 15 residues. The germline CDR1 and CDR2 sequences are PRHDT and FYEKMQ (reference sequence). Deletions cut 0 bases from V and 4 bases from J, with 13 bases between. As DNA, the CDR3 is TGTGCCAGCAGCTTAGGCCCTAGGAACAATTACGAGCAGTACTTC. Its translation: CASSLGPRNNYEQYF.

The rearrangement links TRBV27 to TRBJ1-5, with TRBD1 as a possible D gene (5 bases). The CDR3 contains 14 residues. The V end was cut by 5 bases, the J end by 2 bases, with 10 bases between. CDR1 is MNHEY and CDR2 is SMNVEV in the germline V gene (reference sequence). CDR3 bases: TGTGCCAGCAGTCAGCAGGGTGGCAATCAGCCCCAGCATTTT. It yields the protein CASSQQGGNQPQHF.

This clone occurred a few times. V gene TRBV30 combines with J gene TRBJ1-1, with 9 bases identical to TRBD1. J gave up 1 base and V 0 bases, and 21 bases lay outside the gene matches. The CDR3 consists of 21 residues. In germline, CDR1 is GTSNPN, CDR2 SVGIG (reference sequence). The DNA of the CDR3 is TGTGCCTGGAGTGTACTCAACGACGGGCCGACGGGACAGGGACCGAACACTGAAGCTTTCTTT. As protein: CAWSVLNDGPTGQGPNTEAFF.

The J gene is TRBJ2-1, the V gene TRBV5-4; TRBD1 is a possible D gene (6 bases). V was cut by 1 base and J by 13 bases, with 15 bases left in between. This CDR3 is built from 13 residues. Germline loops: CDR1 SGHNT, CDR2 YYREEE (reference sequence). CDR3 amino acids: CASSLPLAGEQFF. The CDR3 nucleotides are TGTGCCAGCAGCTTGCCCTTGGCAGGGGAACAGTTCTTC.

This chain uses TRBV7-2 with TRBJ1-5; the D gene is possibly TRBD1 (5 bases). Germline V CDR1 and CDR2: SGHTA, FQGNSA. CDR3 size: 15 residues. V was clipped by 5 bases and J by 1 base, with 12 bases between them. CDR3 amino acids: CASSQGYGSNQPQHF. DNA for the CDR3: TGTGCCAGCAGCCAGGGTTACGGAAGCAATCAGCCCCAGCATTTT. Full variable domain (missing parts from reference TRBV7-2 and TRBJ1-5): GAGVSQSPSNKVTEKGKDVELRCDPISGHTALYWYRQSLGQGLEFLIYFQGNSAPDKSGLPSDRFSAERTGGSVSTLTIQRTQQEDSAVYLCASSQGYGSNQPQHFGDGTRLSIL.

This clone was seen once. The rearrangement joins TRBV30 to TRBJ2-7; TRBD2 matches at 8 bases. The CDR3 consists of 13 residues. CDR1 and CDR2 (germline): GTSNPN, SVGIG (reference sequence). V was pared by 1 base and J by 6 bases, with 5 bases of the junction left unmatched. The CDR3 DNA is TGTGCCTGGAGTGGGACTAGCTTTTCCGAGCAGTACTTC. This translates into CAWSGTSFSEQYF.